This T cell receptor (beta chain) was recorded in a study of blood T cell repertoires in COVID-19. Background on the study: The United States, Italy and Spain were the sources of the acute and convalescent COVID-19 samples. From T cells, B-cell-depleted T cells, or PBMCs came the material, which was cDNA or gDNA.

This CDR3 is built from 15 residues. Germline V gene data show CDR1 as LGHNA and CDR2 as YSLEER. V was clipped by 1 base and J by 2 bases; unmatched bases: 2. As processed by the authors: Estimation of nucleated cell counts was performed using reference gene primer amplification. The repertoire was sequenced with immunoSEQ multiplex PCR; TCRdb's copy has only in-frame clones and lacks some. The DNA was the basis for D and trimming; V, J and clone size are from that table. The repertoire includes some 100,000 clones, around 85% of them detected once, and roughly a sixth sits in the top ten. The origin of this receptor is a woman aged 60-75 years with acute or convalescent COVID-19. Sequenced input: peripheral blood. This chain joins TRBV4-3 and TRBJ2-1, with 7 bases identical to TRBD1. The CDR3 coding sequence is TGCGCCAGCAGCCAAGGGACAGGTACCTACAATGAGCAGTTCTTC. Residues: CASSQGTGTYNEQFF.